What follows is one TCR beta chain and its context. The antigen remains unidentified. Amplification used primers for 54 TRBV and 13 TRBJ segments. Each pre-culture CD4+ sample aimed for hundreds of thousands of T cell genomes at deep resolution. The repertoire was sequenced with immunoSEQ multiplex PCR; TCRdb's copy has only in-frame clones and lacks some. The sample carries over 60,000 clones, about four fifths recorded once. This record comes from a study of T cell repertoires and HLA-DP antigens. Germline-derived CDR1 and CDR2 are GTSNPN and SVGIG (reference sequence). V was clipped by 0 bases and J by 4 bases, with 6 bases between them. This CDR3 is built from 12 residues. Negative selection yielded untouched CD4+ T cells of average approximately 98% purity. Untouched CD4+ T cells were bead-isolated from PBMC at around 98% purity.

The source of this sequence is a man in his fifties or sixties in good health and CMV-seronegative. Sequencing input: CD4+ T cells from PBMCs. The genes are TRBV30 and TRBJ1-2; D gene ambiguous. Written as DNA, the CDR3 is TGTGCCTGGAGTGTTCAATCCTATGGCTACACCTTC. Translation: CAWSVQSYGYTF.